This T cell receptor (beta chain) was profiled in a study of B cell selection in AIRE deficiency. Data came from immunoSEQ multiplex PCR; TCRdb stores just in-frame clones and leaves some out. Of some 25,000 clones in the sample, about 95% were seen once. CD4+CD127+ cells were sorted as the conventional CD4 T cells. Trimming took 4 bases from V and 6 from J; bases not matched to a gene: 0. CDR1 and CDR2 from the germline V gene are LGHNA and YSLEER. CDR3 length: 14 amino acids. The source is a human donor in good health. The rearrangement uses TRBV4-3 and TRBJ1-6; 10 nucleotides align to TRBD1. The sample taken for sequencing was CD4+CD127+ conventional T cells sorted from PBMCs. CDR3 in amino acids: CASSRDRGNSPLHF. The CDR3 DNA is TGCGCCAGCAGCCGGGACAGGGGTAATTCACCCCTCCACTTT.